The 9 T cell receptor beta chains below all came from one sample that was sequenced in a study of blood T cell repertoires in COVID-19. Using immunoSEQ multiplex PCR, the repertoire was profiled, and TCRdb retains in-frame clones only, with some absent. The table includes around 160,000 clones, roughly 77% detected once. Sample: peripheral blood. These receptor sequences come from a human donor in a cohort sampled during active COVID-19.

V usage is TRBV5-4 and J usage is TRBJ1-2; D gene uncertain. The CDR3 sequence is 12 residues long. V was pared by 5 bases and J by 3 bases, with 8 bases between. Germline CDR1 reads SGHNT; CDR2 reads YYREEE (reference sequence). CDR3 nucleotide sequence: TGTGCCAGCAGTTCCCGAGACTATGGCTACACCTTC. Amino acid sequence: CASSSRDYGYTF.

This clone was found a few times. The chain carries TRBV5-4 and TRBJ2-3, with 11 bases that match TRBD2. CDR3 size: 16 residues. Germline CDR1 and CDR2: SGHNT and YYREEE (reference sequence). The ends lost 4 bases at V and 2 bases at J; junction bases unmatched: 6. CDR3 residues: CASSLRLAGITDTQYF. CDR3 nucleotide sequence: TGTGCCAGCAGCCTCCGACTAGCGGGGATCACAGATACGCAGTATTTT.

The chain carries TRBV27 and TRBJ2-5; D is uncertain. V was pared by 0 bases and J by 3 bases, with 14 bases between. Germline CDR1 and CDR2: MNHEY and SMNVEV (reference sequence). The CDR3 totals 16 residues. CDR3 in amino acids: CASSLSPHGSEETQYF. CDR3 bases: TGTGCCAGCAGTTTATCACCCCACGGGTCGGAAGAGACCCAGTACTTC.

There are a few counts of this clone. CDR3 sequence (DNA): TGTGCCAGTAGTATTGGGCCCGGGGGTTCGTATGATGGTGGCTACACCTTC. Residues: CASSIGPGGSYDGGYTF. The V and J genes are TRBV19 and TRBJ1-2; tentative D call: TRBD1 (5 bases). Germline CDR1 LNHDA, CDR2 SQIVND (reference sequence). CDR3 length: 17 amino acids. V was shortened by 3 bases and J by 7 bases, with 24 bases between the two germline ends.

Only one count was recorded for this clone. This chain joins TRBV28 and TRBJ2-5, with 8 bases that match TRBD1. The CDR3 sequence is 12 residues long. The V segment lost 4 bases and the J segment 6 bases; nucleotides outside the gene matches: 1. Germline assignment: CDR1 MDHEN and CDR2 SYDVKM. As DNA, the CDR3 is TGTGCCAGCAGTTCAGGGGGCAAGACCCAGTACTTC. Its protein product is CASSSGGKTQYF.

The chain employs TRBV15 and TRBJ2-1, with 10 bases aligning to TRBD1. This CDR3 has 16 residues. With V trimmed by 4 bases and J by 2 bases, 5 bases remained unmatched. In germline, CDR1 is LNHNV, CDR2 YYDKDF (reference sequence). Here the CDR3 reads CATSKTGTGAYNEQFF. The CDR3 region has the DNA TGTGCCACCAGCAAAACCGGGACAGGGGCCTACAATGAGCAGTTCTTC.

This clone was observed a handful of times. The CDR3 here is CAWSPDRVLSGYTF. CDR3 coding DNA: TGTGCCTGGAGCCCAGACAGGGTACTGAGTGGCTACACCTTC. The gene calls are TRBV30 and TRBJ1-2, with TRBD1 matching 7 bases. Per the germline V gene, CDR1 is GTSNPN and CDR2 is SVGIG (reference sequence). J lost 7 bases, V lost 3 bases, and 11 bases had no gene match. The CDR3 is 14 residues long.

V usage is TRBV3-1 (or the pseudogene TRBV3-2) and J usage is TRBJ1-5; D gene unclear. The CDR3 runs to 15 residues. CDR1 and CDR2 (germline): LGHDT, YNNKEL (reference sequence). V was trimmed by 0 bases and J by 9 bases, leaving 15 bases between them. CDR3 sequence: CASSQDSKRSRPQHF. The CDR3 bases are TGTGCCAGCAGCCAAGATAGTAAGCGGTCTCGGCCCCAGCATTTT.

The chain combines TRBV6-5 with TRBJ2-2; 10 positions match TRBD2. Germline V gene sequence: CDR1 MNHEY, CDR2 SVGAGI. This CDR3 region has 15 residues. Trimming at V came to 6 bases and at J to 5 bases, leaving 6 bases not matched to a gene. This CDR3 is CASSRGLAETGELFF. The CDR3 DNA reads TGTGCCAGCAGCCGAGGACTAGCGGAAACCGGGGAGCTGTTTTTT.